This T cell receptor beta chain was captured in a study of OX40 agonist ivuxolimab in advanced cancers. Findings and limits, study-wide: Antigen specificity of clonally expanded peripheral T cells was not established.

On this clone: Its antigen is undetermined.

Repertoires were generated with immunoSEQ multiplex PCR, while TCRdb's copy carries only in-frame clones and drops some. The sample shows about 64,000 clones, about 85% of them seen only once. This CDR3 is built from 15 residues. Germline CDR1 MGHDK, CDR2 SYGVNS. V gave up 4 bases and J gave up 3 bases; unmatched junction bases: 7. The source was CD4+ or CD8+ T cells sorted from blood, collected in a trial of the OX40 agonist ivuxolimab. The chain is built from TRBV25-1 and TRBJ2-3; 7 nucleotides match TRBD1. This sequence was found in an adult with an advanced solid tumor such as melanoma, head and neck, liver or kidney cancer. The CDR3 loop reads CASSGGAGGTDTQYF. CDR3 coding DNA: TGTGCCAGCAGTGGAGGGGCAGGGGGAACAGATACGCAGTATTTT.